This T cell receptor beta chain stems from a study of blood T cell repertoires in COVID-19. Libraries were prepared by immunoSEQ multiplex PCR; TCRdb keeps only in-frame clonotypes and omits some of them. Altogether some 270,000 clones are present, about four fifths being singletons, with the ten largest covering 1.5% to 1.9%. Trimming shortened V by 1 base and J by 8 bases, and 11 bases separated the two germline ends. The CDR3 is 13 residues long. The germline CDR1 and CDR2 sequences are LNHDA and SQIVND (reference sequence). Material for sequencing was peripheral blood. The TCR originated in a woman aged 40 to 55 who had recovered from COVID-19. The J gene is TRBJ1-2, the V gene TRBV19; D not certain. CDR3 sequence reads: CASSIGTVPGYTF. CDR3 in DNA: TGTGCCAGTAGTATAGGTACGGTTCCAGGCTACACCTTC.